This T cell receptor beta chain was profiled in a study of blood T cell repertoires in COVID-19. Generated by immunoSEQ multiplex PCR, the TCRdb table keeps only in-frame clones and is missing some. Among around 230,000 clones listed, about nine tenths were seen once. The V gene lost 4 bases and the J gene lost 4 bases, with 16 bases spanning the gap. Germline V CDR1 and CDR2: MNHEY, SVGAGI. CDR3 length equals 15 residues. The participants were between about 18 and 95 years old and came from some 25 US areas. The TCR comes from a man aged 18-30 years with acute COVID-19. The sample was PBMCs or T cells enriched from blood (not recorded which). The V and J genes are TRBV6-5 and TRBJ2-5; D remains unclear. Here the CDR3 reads CASSLSANQRETQYF. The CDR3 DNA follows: TGTGCCAGCAGTTTGTCAGCGAACCAACGAGAGACCCAGTACTTC.